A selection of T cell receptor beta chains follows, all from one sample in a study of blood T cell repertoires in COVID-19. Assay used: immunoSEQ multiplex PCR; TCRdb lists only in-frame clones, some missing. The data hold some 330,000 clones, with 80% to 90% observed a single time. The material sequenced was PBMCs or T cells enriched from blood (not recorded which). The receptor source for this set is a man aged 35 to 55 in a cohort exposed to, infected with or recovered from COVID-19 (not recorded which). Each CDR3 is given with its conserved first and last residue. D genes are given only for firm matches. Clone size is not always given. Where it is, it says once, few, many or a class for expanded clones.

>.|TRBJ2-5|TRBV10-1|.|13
TGCGCCAGCAGTGTGGGGGGGCGAGAGACCCAGTACTTC
CASSVGGRETQYF
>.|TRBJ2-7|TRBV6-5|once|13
TGTGCCAGCAGTTACCCAGGAAACTACGAGCAGTACTTC
CASSYPGNYEQYF
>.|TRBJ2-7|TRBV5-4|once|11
TGTGCCAGCAGCTTGTATGACGAGCAGTACTTC
CASSLYDEQYF
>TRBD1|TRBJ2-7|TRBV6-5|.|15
TGTGCCAGCAGTTACTCGGGGACAGGGCAGTACGAGCAGTACTTC
CASSYSGTGQYEQYF
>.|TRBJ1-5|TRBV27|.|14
TGTGCCAGCAGGAGGAGGGAGGGCAATCAGCCCCAGCATTTT
CASRRREGNQPQHF
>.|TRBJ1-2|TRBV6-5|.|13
TGTGCCAGCAGGAAAGGAGCGTCCTATGGCTACACCTTC
CASRKGASYGYTF
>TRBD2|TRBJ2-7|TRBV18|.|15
TGTGCCAGCTCACCAAAATCTAGCGGGGGATACGAGCAGTACTTC
CASSPKSSGGYEQYF
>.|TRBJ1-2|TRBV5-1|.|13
TGCGCCAGCAGCTTGGGGGCAGCTTATGGCTACACCTTC
CASSLGAAYGYTF
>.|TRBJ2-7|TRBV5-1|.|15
TGCGCCAGCACCCTCCGGGACTTTCGAGCCTACGAGCAGTACTTC
CASTLRDFRAYEQYF
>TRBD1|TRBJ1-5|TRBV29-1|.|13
TGCAGCGCGACAGGGGGTTTCAATCAGCCCCAGCATTTT
CSATGGFNQPQHF
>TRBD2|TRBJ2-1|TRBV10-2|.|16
TGCGCCAGCAGTGATTTTGGGAGCGGGAGTGGCGGTGAGCAGTTCTTC
CASSDFGSGSGGEQFF
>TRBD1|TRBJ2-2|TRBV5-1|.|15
TGCGCCAGCAGCCCACTGGACAGGGGAGCCGGGGAGCTGTTTTTT
CASSPLDRGAGELFF
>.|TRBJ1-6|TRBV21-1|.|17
TGTGCCAGCAGCAAAGGAGAGTTTCCATTCATGGATTCACCCCTCCACTTT
CASSKGEFPFMDSPLHF
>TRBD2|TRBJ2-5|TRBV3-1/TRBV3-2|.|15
TGTGCCAGCAGCCCCCGGACTAGCGGGAGTGGGACCCAGTACTTC
CASSPRTSGSGTQYF
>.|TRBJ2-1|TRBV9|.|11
TGTGCCAGCAGCCGGGACAATGAGCAGTTCTTC
CASSRDNEQFF
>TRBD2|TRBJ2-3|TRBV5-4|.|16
TGTGCCAGCAGCTTTTACCGGGAGGGCCGTACAGATACGCAGTATTTT
CASSFYREGRTDTQYF
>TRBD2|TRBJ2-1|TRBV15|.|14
TGTGCCACCAGCAACGGACTAGGGAACAATGAGCAGTTCTTC
CATSNGLGNNEQFF